This T cell receptor (beta chain) came from a study of beta chain features in type 1 diabetes. Study-level findings and limits: PCR might favor shorter templates, equally in patients and controls.

Germline V lookup: CDR1 SQVTM, CDR2 ANQGSEA. The V and J ends lost 7 bases and 3 bases, in that order; junction bases with no gene match: 2. CDR3 length: 11 residues. There was one heparinised blood draw per donor, averaging roughly 110 mL. Post-sort purity exceeded 95% for all sorted populations. Details on this clone: Antigen unknown.

TCRB transcripts that were expressed got sequenced, as all of the isolated RNA had been reverse transcribed. TCRdb keeps only in-frame clones here, not all; method: immunoSEQ multiplex PCR. The sample has 140,000 to 150,000 clones, under 60% seen once. The chain combines TRBV29-1 with TRBJ1-1; 7 nucleotides line up with TRBD1. This TCR was sampled from a man aged 18 to 29 in good health. What was sequenced was Tregs from blood. CDR3 residues: CSAGQDTEAFF. In nucleotides, the CDR3 is TGCAGCGCCGGACAGGACACTGAAGCTTTCTTT.